The entry below gives a single T cell receptor beta chain sequence along with its context. Its target is not known. V was shortened by 1 base and J by 0 bases, with 10 bases between the two germline ends. The CDR3 runs to 16 residues. The germline V gene has CDR1 MGHRA and CDR2 YSYEKL. This specimen belongs to a study of PD-1 blockade in classical Hodgkin lymphoma. Study results and caveats: Baseline TCR diversity was reportedly lower in newly diagnosed patients than in healthy donors. It was reported as lower still in relapsed/refractory patients.

Time point of the sample: cycle 4 day 1 (C4D1), after less than 7 weeks of nivolumab. Each and every patient relapsed after autologous stem cell transplantation, and patients got differing brentuximab vedotin exposure. TCRdb's copy holds only in-frame clones and misses some; the assay was immunoSEQ multiplex PCR. The sample lists 110,000 or so clones, around nine tenths seen once, with around 19% in the top ten. The sequences come from peripheral blood mononuclear cells (PBMCs), collected before the fourth cycle of nivolumab. The chain recombines TRBV4-1 with TRBJ1-5; D remains ambiguous. This clonotype originated in a human donor with classical Hodgkin lymphoma. This CDR3 reads CASSQATPYSNQPQHF. DNA for the CDR3: TGCGCCAGCAGCCAAGCAACACCTTATAGCAATCAGCCCCAGCATTTT.